The 15 T cell receptor beta chains below were found in one sample sequenced in a study of lymphopenia after photon versus proton radiotherapy. Repertoires were generated with immunoSEQ multiplex PCR, while TCRdb's copy carries only in-frame clones and drops some. The repertoire has more than 25,000 clones, 87% of them found once; the top ten carry roughly 48%. Sequencing used peripheral blood, obtained from a patient treated with proton-based radiotherapy. All receptors come from a woman aged 55-70 years with cholangiocarcinoma. Some clones in this sample may be carry-over from other donors' samples.

V usage is TRBV9 and J usage is TRBJ2-7, with unresolved D. Trimming shortened V by 0 bases and J by 6 bases, and 10 bases separated the two germline ends. The CDR3 spans 13 residues. Per germline, CDR1 SGDLS and CDR2 YYNGEE. The CDR3 protein is CASSVGLGSEQYF. The CDR3 DNA sequence: TGTGCCAGCAGCGTAGGATTAGGGTCCGAGCAGTACTTC.

This rearrangement joins TRBV7-9 to TRBJ2-5, with D perhaps matching TRBD1 or TRBD2 (5 bases each). The V gene lost 5 bases and the J gene lost 5 bases, with 15 bases spanning the gap. Germline loops: CDR1 SEHNR, CDR2 FQNEAQ (reference sequence). The CDR3 sequence is 14 residues long. The CDR3 nucleotides are TGTGCCAGCAGCCTCTCCGGGGCTGGGGAGACCCAGTACTTC. Protein sequence: CASSLSGAGETQYF.

This sequence joins TRBV9 and TRBJ2-2; D remains ambiguous. V gave up 2 bases and J gave up 5 bases, with 10 bases separating them. Germline V gene lookup returns CDR1 SGDLS and CDR2 YYNGEE. The CDR3 sequence is 14 residues long. In DNA form, the CDR3 reads TGTGCCAGCAGCGTCTCTAGAGGTACCGGGGAGCTGTTTTTT. Residues: CASSVSRGTGELFF.

The rearrangement links TRBV13 to TRBJ2-7; possibly TRBD1 for D (6 bases). V shed 0 bases and J shed 9 bases, with 6 bases lying between them. Looked up from germline, CDR1 is PRHDT and CDR2 is FYEKMQ (reference sequence). The CDR3 consists of 11 residues. CDR3 amino acids: CASSLGGGQYF. The CDR3 nucleotides are TGTGCCAGCAGCTTAGGAGGGGGGCAGTACTTC.

V and J are TRBV19 and TRBJ2-1; 9 bases match TRBD2. After removal of 4 bases from V and 4 bases from J, the junction contained 8 bases not matched to a gene. The CDR3 runs 16 residues. CDR1 is LNHDA, CDR2 SQIVND, per germline (reference sequence). CDR3 in amino acids: CASSRAGSGGYNEQFF. CDR3 DNA: TGTGCCAGTAGTAGGGCGGGTAGCGGGGGTTACAATGAGCAGTTCTTC.

This clone was picked up a small number of times. The chain couples TRBV30 to TRBJ1-5; tentative D call: TRBD1 (6 bases). The CDR3 contains 13 residues. Per the germline V gene, CDR1 is GTSNPN and CDR2 is SVGIG (reference sequence). The V end was cut by 3 bases, the J end by 7 bases, with 13 bases between. DNA for the CDR3: TGTGCCTGGAGCAATACAGGGCGGCAGCCCCAGCATTTT. Encoded protein: CAWSNTGRQPQHF.

This clone was observed a single time. The chain uses TRBV18 and TRBJ2-7; tentative D call: TRBD1 (6 bases). CDR1 is KGHSH and CDR2 is LQKENI in the germline V gene. The germline V and J ends were trimmed by 3 bases and 6 bases, with 12 bases remaining between them. The CDR3 is made up of 13 amino acids. The CDR3 DNA reads TGTGCCAGCTCACCTAATACAGGGCGCGAGCAGTACTTC. Its translation: CASSPNTGREQYF.

The chain carries TRBV14 and TRBJ1-1; D not resolved. This CDR3 is built from 13 residues. The V end was cut by 4 bases, the J end by 1 base, with 7 bases between. Germline-derived CDR1 and CDR2 are SGHDN and FVKESK. The DNA of the CDR3 is TGTGCCAGCAGCCGGCAGAGGAACACTGAAGCTTTCTTT. Translated, it gives CASSRQRNTEAFF.

The chain combines TRBV5-1 with TRBJ2-2, with D possibly being TRBD1 (6 bases). Between the trimmed V and J ends, which lost 1 base and 5 bases, there was a span of 12 bases. The germline gives CDR1 SGHRS, CDR2 YFSETQ. The CDR3 loop spans 15 amino acids. The CDR3 reads CASSLYGQNTGELFF. CDR3 sequence (DNA): TGCGCCAGCAGCTTGTACGGACAGAATACCGGGGAGCTGTTTTTT. The full variable domain, completed using reference TRBV5-1 and TRBJ2-2, is KAGVTQTPRYLIKTRGQQVTLSCSPISGHRSVSWYQQTPGQGLQFLFEYFSETQRNKGNFPGRFSGRQFSNSRSEMNVSTLELGDSALYLCASSLYGQNTGELFFGEGSRLTVL.

This clone was recorded a few times. The chain combines TRBV30 with TRBJ1-6; weak D call: TRBD1 (6 bases). Germline CDR1 GTSNPN, CDR2 SVGIG (reference sequence). Deletions cut 0 bases from V and 10 bases from J, with 19 bases between. The CDR3 extends over 16 amino acids. CDR3 nucleotide sequence: TGTGCCTGGAGTGTACCTGGTGCGGGGGCGCGATCACCCCTCCACTTT. Translating it yields CAWSVPGAGARSPLHF.

This chain's CDR3 is CASSLVPEALYEQYF. The CDR3 bases are TGCGCCAGCAGCTTGGTTCCGGAGGCCCTATACGAGCAGTACTTC. This rearrangement joins TRBV5-1 to TRBJ2-7, with a weak D call TRBD2 (5 bases). Germline CDR1 reads SGHRS; CDR2 reads YFSETQ. This CDR3 is 15 amino acids long. The ends were cut back, 0 bases at V and 4 bases at J, with 14 bases in the middle.

The genes are TRBV4-3 and TRBJ2-7; no clear D gene. The germline V gene has CDR1 LGHNA and CDR2 YSLEER. The CDR3 sequence is 15 residues long. V gave up 0 bases and J gave up 2 bases, with 11 bases separating them. This CDR3 is CASSQDETGAYEQYF. DNA for the CDR3: TGCGCCAGCAGCCAAGATGAGACGGGCGCCTACGAGCAGTACTTC.

V gene TRBV7-2 combines with J gene TRBJ1-5, with D unclear. Germline loops: CDR1 SGHTA, CDR2 FQGNSA. This CDR3 spans 12 amino acids. The V gene lost 5 bases and the J gene lost 6 bases, with 8 bases spanning the gap. DNA of the CDR3: TGTGCCAGCAGCGGAGGGATTCAGCCCCAGCATTTT. Its protein is CASSGGIQPQHF.

The chain recombines TRBV4-1 with TRBJ2-5; no definite D call. Trimming shortened V by 0 bases and J by 5 bases, and 13 bases separated the two germline ends. The CDR3 covers 15 residues. Germline V gives CDR1 MGHRA, CDR2 YSYEKL. Written as DNA, the CDR3 is TGCGCCAGCAGCCAAGATCGAGACCCAAGGGAGACCCAGTACTTC. As protein: CASSQDRDPRETQYF.

This clone showed up just a few times. The V and J genes are TRBV27 and TRBJ2-1, with 9 bases identical to TRBD1. The CDR3 spans 14 residues. Losses at the gene ends were 7 bases for V and 7 bases for J; bases not matched to a gene: 8. From germline, CDR1 is MNHEY and CDR2 SMNVEV (reference sequence). The CDR3: CASTYGQGRNEQFF. The CDR3 DNA follows: TGTGCCAGCACTTACGGACAGGGGAGGAATGAGCAGTTCTTC.